The 26 T cell receptor beta chains in this list originate from one sample, sequenced in a study of T cells in Graves' hyperthyroidism and ophthalmopathy. Amplified TCR beta CDR3 regions derived from RNA transcripts. RT-PCR in the first round (using the HTBI primer set) targeted the TCR CDR3. TCRdb re-called the multiplex PCR reads through MiXCR, storing one row per CDR3 protein. The table has some 650,000 distinct CDR3 sequences, around 16% seen once. Input material: blood. The receptors originated from a woman in her thirties or forties with Graves' ophthalmopathy.

The rearrangement links TRBV4-1 to TRBJ2-2; 11 bases are shared with TRBD1. Germline CDR1 is MGHRA and CDR2 is YSYEKL. The J segment lost 4 bases and the V segment lost 4 bases, leaving 5 bases of the junction unmatched. CDR3 length equals 16 residues. Written as DNA, the CDR3 is TGCGCCAGCAGCCGCGGACAGGGGGCTAGCACCGGGGAGCTGTTTTTT. This gives the protein CASSRGQGASTGELFF.

Points on this clonotype: A much larger clone differs by one base, so this may be a read error. The rearrangement joins TRBV6-1 to TRBJ1-5, with D hard to call. V dropped 3 bases and J dropped 7 bases, with 10 bases sitting between them. The CDR3 consists of 13 residues. Germline V lookup: CDR1 MNHNS, CDR2 SASEGT. CDR3 coding DNA: TGTGCCAGCAGTGACGCTCATCGACAGCCCCAGCATTTT. It is translated as CASSDAHRQPQHF.

This clonotype was recorded at least ten times. The chain employs TRBV2 and TRBJ2-7; 9 nucleotides match TRBD2. Germline CDR1 SNHLY, CDR2 FYNNEI. The length of the CDR3 is 13 residues. The V and J ends lost 6 bases and 5 bases, in that order; junction bases with no gene match: 5. CDR3 residues: CASSLRLADEQYF. The CDR3, as DNA: TGTGCCAGCAGCCTCAGACTAGCGGACGAGCAGTACTTC.

This clonotype has a count of ten or more. This sequence joins TRBV6-1 and TRBJ2-1; D remains unclear. CDR3 size: 11 residues. In germline, CDR1 is MNHNS, CDR2 SASEGT. Trimming took off 7 bases at V and 9 bases at J, with 10 bases between the two ends. CDR3 region: CASNPGVEQFF. CDR3 DNA sequence: TGTGCCAGCAACCCTGGGGTTGAGCAGTTCTTC.

This clonotype has just a few counts. This chain uses TRBV7-9 with TRBJ2-1; TRBD2 aligns across 10 bases. This CDR3 comprises 16 residues. After removal of 1 base from V and 9 bases from J, the junction contained 9 bases not matched to a gene. Germline CDR1 SEHNR, CDR2 FQNEAQ (reference sequence). The CDR3 DNA reads as TGTGCCAGCAGCTTAGTCCTAGCGGGAGCCTCCGCTGAGCAGTTCTTC. Its protein is CASSLVLAGASAEQFF.

This clonotype was counted only a few times. This chain uses TRBV6-1 with TRBJ1-1; possibly TRBD1 for D (5 bases). V lost 6 bases and J 2 bases, leaving 22 bases between the germline ends. Germline-derived CDR1 and CDR2 are MNHNS and SASEGT. The CDR3 runs to 17 residues. This CDR3 reads CASSSNPGRTINTEAFF. For the CDR3, the DNA is TGTGCCAGCAGCTCTAACCCGGGACGGACGATAAACACTGAAGCTTTCTTT.

The chain recombines TRBV4-1 with TRBJ2-3, with D perhaps TRBD2 (6 bases). Germline V gives CDR1 MGHRA, CDR2 YSYEKL. The V end was cut by 0 bases, the J end by 2 bases, with 18 bases between. CDR3 length: 18 amino acids. CDR3 residues: CASSQDFLGGANTDTQYF. Written as DNA, the CDR3 is TGCGCCAGCAGCCAAGATTTCCTGGGGGGAGCGAACACAGATACGCAGTATTTT.

This clonotype appeared many times. V usage is TRBV30 and J usage is TRBJ2-1, with 7 bases matching TRBD2. V dropped 3 bases and J dropped 5; count of bases not matched to a gene: 16. This CDR3 is 17 amino acids long. Germline V lookup: CDR1 GTSNPN, CDR2 SVGIG (reference sequence). As DNA, the CDR3 is TGTGCCTGGAGAGGTTGGGGAGGCGGGAGACGGAACAATGAGCAGTTCTTC. Translated, it gives CAWRGWGGGRRNNEQFF.

The rearrangement uses TRBV6-6 and TRBJ2-1; D perhaps matches TRBD1 (8 bases). Trimming left V 2 bases short and J 4 bases short, with 15 bases between. The germline V gene has CDR1 MNHNY and CDR2 SVGAGI (reference sequence). The CDR3 contains 16 residues. The DNA for the CDR3 is TGTGCCAGCAGTTACAAATACAGGGGGGGGTACAATGAGCAGTTCTTC. Translation: CASSYKYRGGYNEQFF.

This clonotype came up many times. The chain has TRBV2 and TRBJ1-2; D perhaps matches TRBD1 (6 bases). The germline V gene has CDR1 SNHLY and CDR2 FYNNEI. The CDR3 spans 12 residues. Written as DNA, the CDR3 is TGTGCAACGACAGGCACCAACTATGGCTACACCTTC. Translation: CATTGTNYGYTF. Combining the CDR3 with reference TRBV2 and TRBJ1-2 gives the whole variable domain EPEVTQTPSHQVTQMGQEVILRCVPISNHLYFYWYRQILGQKVEFLVSFYNNEISEKSEIFDDQFSVERPDGSNFTLKIRSTKLEDSAMYFCATTGTNYGYTFGSGTRLTVV.

This clonotype came up many times. The chain links TRBV4-2 to TRBJ2-1, with D unresolved. Germline V lookup: CDR1 LGHNA, CDR2 YNFKEQ. V lost 4 bases and J 7 bases, leaving 23 bases between the germline ends. The CDR3 totals 17 residues. CDR3 nucleotide sequence: TGTGCCAGCAGCCGCGAGAGTGTCCGGGTCTCTTCAAATGAGCAGTTCTTC. Its protein product is CASSRESVRVSSNEQFF.

The genes are TRBV19 and TRBJ1-1; perhaps TRBD1 as D (5 bases). Germline CDR1 reads LNHDA; CDR2 reads SQIVND (reference sequence). The CDR3 has 15 amino acids. With 10 bases removed from V and 0 bases from J, the gap between germline ends came to 18 bases. The CDR3 region is CATQGPGTVNTEAFF. The CDR3 DNA reads as TGTGCCACCCAGGGACCCGGGACTGTGAACACTGAAGCTTTCTTT.

This clonotype occurred a few times. The chain couples TRBV28 to TRBJ1-1; TRBD1 might be the D (6 bases). This CDR3 region has 13 residues. Between the trimmed V and J ends, which lost 10 bases and 0 bases, there was a span of 12 bases. The V gene's germline CDR1 is MDHEN and CDR2 SYDVKM. CDR3 nucleotides: TGTGCCACAATCGGGACACTGAACACTGAAGCTTTCTTT. This codes for CATIGTLNTEAFF.

This clonotype was seen ten or more times. The chain is built from TRBV20-1 and TRBJ1-5, with 7 bases matching TRBD1. The CDR3 totals 14 residues. The germline V gene encodes CDR1 DFQATT and CDR2 SNEGSKA (reference sequence). J was trimmed by 6 bases and V by 0 bases; bases with no gene match: 5. CDR3 sequence (DNA): TGCAGTGCTAGAGATCAGGGGGACCGTCAGCCCCAGCATTTT. Protein product: CSARDQGDRQPQHF.

This chain joins TRBV10-3 and TRBJ2-7, with TRBD1 as a possible D gene (7 bases). CDR1 and CDR2 from the germline V gene are ENHRY and SYGVKD. This CDR3 is built from 13 residues. The germline V and J ends were trimmed by 9 bases and 2 bases, with 14 bases remaining between them. The CDR3 DNA reads as TGTGCCATTGGCGGGGACAGACCCTACGAGCAGTACTTC. Its translation is CAIGGDRPYEQYF.

This clonotype was recorded at least ten times. This chain connects TRBV3-1 to TRBJ2-1; D might be TRBD2 (5 bases). The CDR3 contains 14 residues. V gave up 1 base and J gave up 6 bases, with 10 bases separating them. Germline V lookup: CDR1 LGHDT, CDR2 YNNKEL (reference sequence). CDR3 residues: CASSQGLAPNEQFF. CDR3 sequence (DNA): TGTGCCAGCAGCCAAGGGCTAGCTCCCAATGAGCAGTTCTTC.

The chain couples TRBV10-2 to TRBJ1-1; D is undetermined. This CDR3 contains 13 residues. V dropped 7 bases and J dropped 2 bases, with 11 bases sitting between them. The germline gives CDR1 WSHSY, CDR2 SAAADI. CDR3 sequence: CASTGPINTEAFF. The CDR3 DNA reads TGCGCCAGCACCGGACCTATAAACACTGAAGCTTTCTTT.

This chain connects TRBV12-3 or TRBV12-4 to TRBJ1-2, with 7 nucleotides matching TRBD1. V was clipped by 5 bases and J by 0 bases; unmatched bases: 3. The CDR3 is 14 amino acids. Written as DNA, the CDR3 is TGTGCCAGCAGTCGGACAGGACCTAACTATGGCTACACCTTC. The encoded protein is CASSRTGPNYGYTF.

This clonotype was seen a handful of times. The chain links TRBV28 to TRBJ2-2, with D uncertain. V lost 6 bases and J 6 bases, leaving 11 bases between the germline ends. Germline V lookup: CDR1 MDHEN, CDR2 SYDVKM. The CDR3 runs 13 residues. CDR3 protein: CASRRSNPGELFF. The DNA for the CDR3 is TGTGCCAGCAGGCGTAGTAACCCCGGGGAGCTGTTTTTT.

This clonotype was detected many times. V is TRBV3-1 and J is TRBJ1-1; D is undetermined. This CDR3 is built from 14 residues. Trimming shortened V by 3 bases and J by 1 base, and 9 bases separated the two germline ends. Per germline, CDR1 LGHDT and CDR2 YNNKEL (reference sequence). The CDR3 nucleotides are TGTGCCAGCAGCCAGTCAACCCCGAACACTGAAGCTTTCTTT. Amino acids: CASSQSTPNTEAFF. The whole variable domain, filled in from reference TRBV3-1 and TRBJ1-1, reads DTAVSQTPKYLVTQMGNDKSIKCEQNLGHDTMYWYKQDSKKFLKIMFSYNNKELIINETVPNRFSPKSPDKAHLNLHINSLELGDSAVYFCASSQSTPNTEAFFGQGTRLTVV.

The CDR3 coding sequence is TGTGCCAGCACTCCGGCTTATAATTCACCCCTCCACTTT. Translating gives CASTPAYNSPLHF. The rearrangement links TRBV6-1 to TRBJ1-6, with D hard to call. The CDR3 extends over 13 amino acids. Germline loops: CDR1 MNHNS, CDR2 SASEGT. Deletions cut 7 bases from V and 4 bases from J, with 8 bases between.

The J gene is TRBJ1-2, the V gene TRBV2; D uncertain. The ends were cut back, 3 bases at V and 4 bases at J, with 6 bases in the middle. The CDR3 is 12 residues long. Germline V lookup: CDR1 SNHLY, CDR2 FYNNEI. The CDR3 nucleotides read TGTGCCAGCAGTGATAAGGTCTATGGCTACACCTTC. Amino acids: CASSDKVYGYTF.

This clonotype was seen many times. This chain links TRBV20-1 with TRBJ2-7; D might be TRBD1 or TRBD2, each matching 6 bases. Trimming left V 6 bases short and J 0 bases short, with 15 bases between. Germline lookup yields CDR1 DFQATT and CDR2 SNEGSKA (reference sequence). There are 14 residues in the CDR3. CDR3 nucleotide sequence: TGCAGTGCCCTCCTGGGGGGCTTCTCCTACGAGCAGTACTTC. Its translation is CSALLGGFSYEQYF.

This chain uses TRBV19 with TRBJ2-5; D is perhaps TRBD2 (6 bases). This CDR3 is built from 15 residues. Germline CDR1 and CDR2: LNHDA and SQIVND (reference sequence). Trimming stripped 5 bases from V and 5 bases from J, with 18 bases between. The CDR3 bases are TGTGCCAGTAGTGGGGTCTTGGGAGGAGGGGAGACCCAGTACTTC. This translates into CASSGVLGGGETQYF.

This clonotype was counted many times. The rearrangement uses TRBV7-9 and TRBJ1-1, with D uncertain. V dropped 4 bases and J dropped 2 bases, with 8 bases sitting between them. Per the germline V gene, CDR1 is SEHNR and CDR2 is FQNEAQ (reference sequence). The CDR3 is 13 residues long. The CDR3 loop reads CASSSLGNTEAFF. The CDR3 DNA follows: TGTGCCAGCAGCTCTCTGGGAAACACTGAAGCTTTCTTT.

The rearrangement uses TRBV18 and TRBJ2-5; 11 bases line up with TRBD1. J lost 4 bases, V lost 4 bases, and 5 bases had no gene match. CDR3 length: 15 amino acids. Germline CDR1 and CDR2: KGHSH and LQKENI. CDR3 nucleotide sequence: TGTGCCAGCTCACGAGGGGACAGGGGGTCAGAGACCCAGTACTTC. Translation: CASSRGDRGSETQYF.